The 6 T cell receptor beta chains below come from one sample, sequenced in a study of control samples from healthy donors and cancer patients. The table came from immunoSEQ multiplex PCR; TCRdb's copy has only in-frame clones and leaves some out. The sample records roughly 98,000 clones, more than 80% being singletons. Sequencing was carried out using blood. The receptors were gathered from a man aged 18 to 35 in good health.

The chain combines TRBV4-1 with TRBJ1-5; 9 bases are shared with TRBD1. The CDR3 has 14 amino acids. The junction had 2 bases not matched to a gene; V was cut back by 4 bases and J by 4 bases. Per the germline V gene, CDR1 is MGHRA and CDR2 is YSYEKL. The CDR3 coding sequence is TGCGCCAGCAGCCCAGGGACAGGGAATCAGCCCCAGCATTTT. Translated: CASSPGTGNQPQHF.

The chain couples TRBV6-6 to TRBJ2-1, with 7 bases that match TRBD2. This CDR3 contains 14 residues. CDR1 MNHNY and CDR2 SVGAGI come from the germline V gene (reference sequence). V was clipped by 7 bases and J by 9 bases; unmatched bases: 12. CDR3 sequence reads: CASIFQASGGEQFF. The CDR3 DNA sequence: TGTGCCAGCATCTTTCAAGCTTCGGGGGGTGAGCAGTTCTTC.

This clone was recorded only once. The rearrangement links TRBV19 to TRBJ2-3; 8 positions match TRBD1. CDR1 LNHDA and CDR2 SQIVND come from the germline V gene (reference sequence). The CDR3 loop spans 16 amino acids. The ends lost 3 bases at V and 6 bases at J; junction bases unmatched: 11. DNA for the CDR3: TGTGCCAGTAGTATCCGGAGTCAGGGGGCAACGGATACGCAGTATTTT. Protein sequence: CASSIRSQGATDTQYF.

The rearrangement links TRBV7-2 to TRBJ2-2; possibly TRBD1 for D (5 bases). The CDR3 sequence is 14 residues long. CDR1 and CDR2 (germline): SGHTA, FQGNSA. V lost 2 bases, J lost 1 base, and 5 bases lay in between. Here the CDR3 reads CASSLRGNTGELFF. The CDR3 DNA follows: TGTGCCAGCAGCTTAAGGGGGAACACCGGGGAGCTGTTTTTT.

V gene TRBV15 combines with J gene TRBJ2-1; TRBD1 agrees at 11 bases. Germline CDR1 and CDR2: LNHNV and YYDKDF (reference sequence). J was trimmed by 8 bases and V by 6 bases; bases with no gene match: 3. The CDR3 sequence is 13 residues long. The CDR3 DNA follows: TGTGCCACCAGGGACAGGGGGCGGGATGAGCAGTTCTTC. It specifies CATRDRGRDEQFF.

The gene calls are TRBV5-4 and TRBJ2-2; 14 bases are a match to TRBD2. The CDR3 consists of 17 residues. V dropped 0 bases and J dropped 6; count of bases not matched to a gene: 4. Germline-derived CDR1 and CDR2 are SGHNT and YYREEE (reference sequence). The CDR3 is CASSLAQGLAGAGELFF. CDR3 DNA: TGTGCCAGCAGCTTGGCACAGGGACTAGCGGGAGCCGGGGAGCTGTTTTTT.